The 10 T cell receptor beta chains listed next were all sequenced from one sample in a study of cytomegalovirus exposure and HLA in healthy donors. A multiplex PCR was run with 60 Vbeta primers and 13 Jbeta primers. Profiled with immunoSEQ multiplex PCR; TCRdb holds only in-frame clones, not every one. The table records some 130,000 clones, more than 75% of them present only once. The sequenced material came from PBMCs. These receptors were collected from a female donor in good health and CMV-seronegative.

This clone was seen more than once but under ten times. The chain combines TRBV7-8 with TRBJ1-1, with unresolved D. This CDR3 region has 14 residues. Trimming removed 5 bases from V and 3 bases from J, with 13 bases in between. Germline loops: CDR1 SGHVS, CDR2 FQNEAQ. The CDR3 DNA reads as TGTGCCAGCAGCCCCAGACTCCAGCACACTGAAGCTTTCTTT. Translated, it gives CASSPRLQHTEAFF.

The chain joins TRBV15 to TRBJ2-7, with TRBD1 as a possible D gene (5 bases). Trimming stripped 3 bases from V and 0 bases from J, with 9 bases between. The CDR3 runs to 14 residues. Germline loops: CDR1 LNHNV, CDR2 YYDKDF (reference sequence). The CDR3 protein is CATSRRQPSYEQYF. The CDR3, as DNA: TGTGCCACCAGCAGGCGACAGCCCTCCTACGAGCAGTACTTC.

This rearrangement joins TRBV9 to TRBJ2-1; D possibly corresponds to TRBD1 (6 bases). This CDR3 comprises 14 residues. The V gene lost 0 bases and the J gene lost 4 bases, with 8 bases spanning the gap. Germline V lookup: CDR1 SGDLS, CDR2 YYNGEE. CDR3 sequence (DNA): TGTGCCAGCAGCGTAGACAGGGCTTACAATGAGCAGTTCTTC. Translation gives CASSVDRAYNEQFF.

This chain joins TRBV7-9 and TRBJ1-6, with a weak D call TRBD1 (6 bases). Germline CDR1 is SEHNR and CDR2 is FQNEAQ (reference sequence). V lost 2 bases and J lost 7, with 15 bases in between. The CDR3 length is 16 residues. DNA of the CDR3: TGTGCCAGCAGCTTACAGGGGAAACAAGGGAATTCACCCCTCCACTTT. Translating it yields CASSLQGKQGNSPLHF.

The chain employs TRBV29-1 and TRBJ2-5; 8 bases line up with TRBD1. Germline-derived CDR1 and CDR2 are SQVTM and ANQGSEA. The CDR3 is 14 amino acids. V trimming: 5 bases; J trimming: 2 bases; junction bases outside the gene matches: 7. Here the CDR3 DNA reads TGCAGCGTTCAGCAGGGGGCTATACAAGAGACCCAGTACTTC. Protein: CSVQQGAIQETQYF.

This chain joins TRBV28 and TRBJ1-4, with TRBD1 identical over 7 bases. Germline trimming cut 4 bases from V and 7 bases from J; bases unmatched to any gene: 9. CDR1 is MDHEN and CDR2 is SYDVKM in the germline V gene. The CDR3 is 15 amino acids. CDR3 amino acids: CASSYQAGGSEKLFF. As DNA, the CDR3 is TGTGCCAGCAGTTACCAAGCAGGGGGGTCTGAAAAACTGTTTTTT.

This chain connects TRBV15 to TRBJ1-3; TRBD1 matches at 7 bases. Germline values: CDR1 LNHNV, CDR2 YYDKDF (reference sequence). The CDR3 contains 17 residues. J lost 4 bases, V lost 3 bases, and 12 bases had no gene match. CDR3 bases: TGTGCCACCAGCAGGGACAGGACAGTATTATTCGGAAACACCATATATTTT. It yields the protein CATSRDRTVLFGNTIYF.

The chain recombines TRBV5-6 with TRBJ2-7, with 9 bases identical to TRBD1. The germline V gene has CDR1 SGHDT and CDR2 YYEEEE. CDR3 size: 14 residues. J gave up 6 bases and V 1 base, and 5 bases lay outside the gene matches. This CDR3 is CASSLWGQGVEQYF. CDR3 DNA sequence: TGTGCCAGCAGCTTGTGGGGACAGGGAGTCGAGCAGTACTTC.

The V and J genes are TRBV19 and TRBJ1-1; D may be TRBD1 (5 bases). Germline V gives CDR1 LNHDA, CDR2 SQIVND (reference sequence). V shed 4 bases and J shed 6 bases, with 12 bases lying between them. The CDR3 totals 13 residues. In nucleotides, the CDR3 is TGTGCCAGTAGTAGAGGAGCCAGGGCTGAAGCTTTCTTT. Amino acids: CASSRGARAEAFF.

This clone was recorded only once. The genes are TRBV30 and TRBJ1-2; D possibly corresponds to TRBD1 (6 bases). CDR1 is GTSNPN and CDR2 is SVGIG in the germline V gene (reference sequence). The CDR3 totals 12 residues. Trimming removed 7 bases from V and 7 bases from J, with 16 bases in between. The CDR3 DNA sequence: TGTGCCTATACCTTACAGGGATTTGGCTACACCTTC. Its protein is CAYTLQGFGYTF.